The source of this T cell receptor beta chain is a study of CD8 T cells in Susac syndrome (dated by TCRdb to the late 2010s). A note on the overall study: The study used repertoire sequencing to test whether antigen drove CD8+ T cell activation and differentiation in Susac syndrome. Clonality of the CD8+ T cell repertoire was compared between about a dozen healthy donors, some 14 Susac syndrome patients and about 15 multiple sclerosis patients.

RNA was extracted using the RNeasy kit, and about 0.5 to 1 microgram was reverse transcribed with random hexamers. The immunoSEQ multiplex PCR assay, which covers 54 Vbeta and 13 Jbeta segments, was used to amplify TCR beta CDR3 regions. To correct PCR amplification bias, a synthetic template baseline was used for both primer optimization and computational correction. For the original study's pipeline: Only productive sequences were kept, with reads annotated to V, D and J genes according to IMGT and analyzed in immunoSEQ Analyzer. Clonality was calculated as one minus the Shannon entropy normalized by log2 of the number of productive unique sequences. For each patient and control, public and private clones were evaluated within the 100 most prevalent clones. Susac-specific clones were defined as absent from healthy and MS cohorts, roughly 1,100 published viral clones and other ImmuneACCESS disease sequences. Using fastp at Q25 and MiXCR, TCRdb reprocessed the public reads and kept productive beta chains. Rows are unified per CDR3 protein, each entry keeping the most common DNA and genes. None of the V and J calls come from the authors' own analysis; TCRdb made them. The sample includes a few hundred thousand distinct CDR3 sequences, with roughly nine tenths observed a single time. The ten largest clones represent roughly 0.15% of the sample.

Peripheral blood CD8+ and CD4+ T cells from healthy donors, Susac syndrome patients and multiple sclerosis patients were profiled using high-throughput TCR beta sequencing. Treatment-naive patients with stable or active relapsing-remitting disease fulfilling revised McDonald criteria were used as multiple sclerosis controls. Bulk CD8+ and CD4+ T cells were purified by magnetic negative isolation, while CD8+ TEMRA cells were enriched using FACS. Blood was collected in EDTA tubes and processed within 24 hours, with PBMCs isolated through density gradient centrifugation. PBMCs intended for TCR sequencing were cryopreserved in liquid nitrogen and thawed later in a water bath at 37 degrees C. The sorted or isolated CD4+, CD8+ and CD8+ TEMRA cells reached a purity of at least 90%. Worth noting for this clonotype: It has no known antigen specificity. Qualities for individual bases were not recorded, and no much larger clone is one base off.

The germline V gene yields SGDLS for CDR1 and YYNGEE for CDR2. Unmatched junction bases come to 6, with V trimmed by 0 bases and J by 5 bases. Including cysteine and phenylalanine, the CDR3 has 16 amino acids. The sequence is cut down to CDR3 DNA, 48 bases in frame from base 1. Results and caveats for the whole study, not just this receptor: The number of individuals in the TCR sequencing and HLA analysis was recognized as being relatively small.

The TCR sequence derives from a human donor with multiple sclerosis. The chain is made from TRBV9 and TRBJ2-3, with 10 central nucleotides matching TRBD2. The sample taken for sequencing was CD8+ T cells from PBMCs. The base sequence is TGTGCCAGCAGCGTAGCGCTAGCGGGAGTACGAGATACGCAGTATTTT. Translated, this gives CASSVALAGVRDTQYF.